A single sample is the source of the 23 T cell receptor beta chains below, sequenced in a study of tumor and adjacent non-tumor tissue in lung cancer. This sample's RNA came from whole unsorted tissue. This non-tumor lung sample came from over 3 cm beyond the tumor edge. The library came from three nested PCR rounds adapted from ARM-PCR protocols. TCRdb analysed the multiplex PCR reads with MiXCR anew, one entry per CDR3 protein. The repertoire holds some 73,000 distinct CDR3 sequences, with roughly 80% as singletons. Sequencing was done on a sample of distant non-tumor lung tissue. All receptors derive from a man aged 60-69 years with non-small cell lung cancer.

The rearrangement links TRBV11-3 to TRBJ2-2; TRBD2 aligns across 7 bases. CDR3 length: 18 amino acids. Germline-derived CDR1 and CDR2 are SGHNT and YENEEA. V shed 4 bases, J shed 6 bases, and the junction held 17 bases outside the gene matches. CDR3 coding DNA: TGTGCCAGCAGCTCCGGGGGAACGGGAGGATACGGAGCCGGGGAGCTGTTTTTT. This gives the protein CASSSGGTGGYGAGELFF.

Note on this clonotype: The CDR3 carries no conserved terminal phenylalanine or tryptophan, so it likely arises from a read error. The rearrangement uses TRBV29-1 and TRBJ2-2; TRBD1 is a possible D gene (5 bases). Trimming pared 3 bases from V and 2 bases from J, leaving 10 bases between. Germline V gives CDR1 SQVTM, CDR2 ANQGSEA. The CDR3 contains 14 residues. The CDR3 protein is CSVEGQGNTGELFL. The CDR3 DNA sequence: TGCAGCGTTGAGGGCCAGGGAAACACCGGGGAGCTGTTTTTG.

Note on this clonotype: Being one base from a much bigger clone, this may be a read error. The chain links TRBV19 to TRBJ1-1, with D possibly matching TRBD1 (5 bases). CDR1 is LNHDA and CDR2 is SQIVND in the germline V gene (reference sequence). The CDR3 is 14 amino acids. CDR3 region: CTSSISGTPNEAFF. As DNA, the CDR3 is TGTACCAGTAGTATCTCCGGGACCCCAAATGAAGCTTTCTTT.

The chain uses TRBV11-2 and TRBJ2-2; 10 bases agree with TRBD2. This CDR3 region has 17 residues. Germline CDR1 SGHAT, CDR2 FQNNGV. V was pared by 1 base and J by 0 bases, with 2 bases of the junction left unmatched. The CDR3 nucleotides are TGTGCCAGCAGCTTAGCCAGCGGGGGGGCGAACACCGGGGAGCTGTTTTTT. The encoded protein is CASSLASGGANTGELFF.

A note on this clonotype: Being one base from a much bigger clone, this may be a read error. The V call is TRBV20-1, the J call TRBJ2-1; 13 nucleotides align to TRBD2. The V gene's germline CDR1 is DFQATT and CDR2 SNEGSKA (reference sequence). The CDR3 length is 15 residues. J gave up 9 bases and V 8 bases, and 13 bases lay outside the gene matches. The CDR3: CSTLGLAGPRSEQFF. CDR3 DNA: TGCAGTACTTTGGGACTAGCGGGGCCGAGGAGTGAGCAGTTCTTC.

This clonotype has a handful of counts. Since a much larger clone is just one base distant, this may be a read error. The gene calls are TRBV12-3 or TRBV12-4 and TRBJ2-7, with D tentatively TRBD1 (6 bases). CDR3 size: 14 residues. The CDR3 protein is CASSLSGQAYERYF. CDR3 sequence (DNA): TGTGCCAGCAGTTTATCGGGACAAGCCTACGAGCGGTACTTC.

Points on this clonotype: The CDR3 ends on some other residue instead of the conserved phenylalanine or tryptophan, so this is likely a read error. The chain has TRBV20-1 and TRBJ1-6; D is possibly TRBD1 (5 bases). The germline V gene encodes CDR1 DFQATT and CDR2 SNEGSKA (reference sequence). The CDR3 totals 12 residues. The DNA for the CDR3 is TGTAGTGTCGGGGACCCCAATTCACCCCTCCACTTA. Its translation: CSVGDPNSPLHL.

To note about this clonotype: It is likely a read error, because the conserved phenylalanine at the end of the CDR3 is missing. No DNA is shown, since the ends of the CDR3 on it are uncertain; the CDR3 is the one TCRdb lists. V gene TRBV7-9 combines with J gene TRBJ2-5; TRBD2, the table's D call, lacks a check against the DNA. The CDR3 is 15 residues long, counting both termini. CDR1 is SEHNR and CDR2 is FQNEAQ in the germline V gene (reference sequence). CDR3 region: CANGFSTGERETQYS.

The rearrangement joins TRBV20-1 to TRBJ2-3, with TRBD2 matching over 13 bases. The CDR3 has 15 residues. Germline CDR1 is DFQATT and CDR2 is SNEGSKA (reference sequence). The CDR3 coding sequence is TGCACTGCAACCTGGACTAGCGGGGGAGGTTCTACGCAGTATTTT. Amino acid sequence: CTATWTSGGGSTQYF.

The chain combines TRBV6-2 or TRBV6-3 with TRBJ1-2; 9 nucleotides line up with TRBD1. CDR1 and CDR2 (germline): MNHEY, SVGEGT. The CDR3 loop spans 15 amino acids. Trimming at V came to 5 bases and at J to 8 bases, leaving 12 bases not matched to a gene. The CDR3 region is CASSDPRTGDRGYTF. The CDR3 nucleotides are TGTGCCAGCAGTGACCCTAGGACAGGGGACCGGGGCTACACCTTC.

The gene calls are TRBV29-1 and TRBJ1-3, with TRBD1 identical over 7 bases. Per germline, CDR1 SQVTM and CDR2 ANQGSEA. The CDR3 spans 13 residues. In DNA form, the CDR3 reads TGCAGTGACAGGGAGGGATCTGGAAACACCATATATTTT. Protein sequence: CSDREGSGNTIYF.

V gene TRBV20-1 combines with J gene TRBJ2-7; 8 positions agree with TRBD2. The V gene's germline CDR1 is DFQATT and CDR2 SNEGSKA (reference sequence). V trimming: 3 bases; J trimming: 6 bases; junction bases outside the gene matches: 4. The CDR3 is made up of 12 amino acids. The DNA for the CDR3 is TGCAGTGCTAGTAGTCTAGCGGGCGAGCAGTACTTC. Encoded protein: CSASSLAGEQYF.

This clonotype has a count of ten or more. The CDR3 DNA follows: TGTGCCACCAGTGATGCCGGACGGTCCACCTATGGCTACACCTTC. This gives the protein CATSDAGRSTYGYTF. V gene TRBV24-1 combines with J gene TRBJ1-2; D is ambiguous. Per germline, CDR1 KGHDR and CDR2 SFDVKD. Deletions cut 3 bases from V and 4 bases from J, with 14 bases between. The CDR3 extends over 15 amino acids.

Of note for this clonotype: One end of the junction is discordant with germline, which a read error may explain. The chain joins TRBV10-1 to TRBJ2-2; maybe TRBD2 (6 bases). CDR1 is WNHNN and CDR2 is SYGVQD in the germline V gene (reference sequence). The CDR3 has 13 residues. CDR3 loop: CASRLGNTGELFF. CDR3 DNA sequence: TGCGCCAGCCGACTAGGGAACACTGGGGAGCTGTTTTTT.

Remarks on this clonotype: Compared with germline, one end of the junction differs, possibly owing to a read error. The rearrangement uses TRBV4-2 and TRBJ1-5; a possible D gene is TRBD1 (6 bases). The germline CDR1 and CDR2 sequences are LGHNA and YNFKEQ. The CDR3 has 16 residues. CDR3 region: CASNQEPGDSKQPQHF. DNA of the CDR3: TGTGCCAGCAACCAAGAACCAGGGGATAGCAAACAGCCCCAGCATTTT.

The genes are TRBV29-1 and TRBJ2-4; no clear D gene. Germline V CDR1 and CDR2: SQVTM, ANQGSEA. V was pared by 8 bases and J by 0 bases, with 17 bases between. This CDR3 spans 15 amino acids. CDR3 nucleotides: TGCAGCATTACGAAGGGAAGACTAGCCAAAAACATTCAGTACTTC. It yields the protein CSITKGRLAKNIQYF.

Regarding this clonotype: At one end, the junction sequence differs from germline, possibly due to a read error. The CDR3 nucleotides are TGTGGCAGCAGTCCTTCGACAGGGTCGGTAGGAGAGACCCAGTACTTC. Translated, it gives CGSSPSTGSVGETQYF. The chain has TRBV6-5 and TRBJ2-5; 7 bases agree with TRBD1. This CDR3 contains 16 residues. In germline, CDR1 is MNHEY, CDR2 SVGAGI.

Only one count was recorded for this clonotype. At one boundary the junction diverges from the germline segment, which might be a read error. The V call is TRBV6-5, the J call TRBJ2-6, with D perhaps TRBD1 (6 bases). This CDR3 region has 17 residues. CDR1 is MNHEY and CDR2 is SVGAGI in the germline V gene. DNA for the CDR3: TGTGCCAGTAGTTTAGTGGGGGCCAGCTCTGGGGCCAACGTCCAGACTTTC. Translating gives CASSLVGASSGANVQTF.

With respect to this clonotype: Sequence at one end of the junction differs from germline and may be a read error. The J gene is TRBJ2-7, the V gene TRBV20-1, with no clear D. This CDR3 spans 12 amino acids. Germline CDR1 and CDR2: DFQATT and SNEGSKA (reference sequence). CDR3 DNA: TGCAATGCTCGGTGGCCTGGGGTCGAGCAGTACTTC. The encoded protein is CNARWPGVEQYF.

A word on this clonotype: The CDR3 carries no conserved terminal phenylalanine or tryptophan, so it likely arises from a read error. This chain joins TRBV6-5 and TRBJ1-2; a possible D gene is TRBD1 (6 bases). This CDR3 is built from 19 residues. CDR1 and CDR2 (germline): MNHEY, SVGAGI. With 0 bases removed from V and 4 bases from J, the gap between germline ends came to 24 bases. The DNA for the CDR3 is TGTGCCAGCAGTTACTCATACCGCTTTCCAGGACAGAGTCCCTATGGCTACACCTAC. Protein: CASSYSYRFPGQSPYGYTY.

This clonotype was seen only a few times. This chain connects TRBV24-1 to TRBJ2-1; the match to TRBD1 covers 7 bases. CDR3 length equals 14 residues. In germline, CDR1 is KGHDR, CDR2 SFDVKD. The J segment lost 10 bases and the V segment lost 3 bases, leaving 8 bases of the junction unmatched. The CDR3 nucleotides are TGTGCCACCAGTGATCCCGACAGGGAAGAGGAGCAGTTCTTC. Translation: CATSDPDREEEQFF.

Points on this clonotype: Compared with germline, one end of the junction differs, possibly owing to a read error. The chain recombines TRBV6-2 or TRBV6-3 with TRBJ2-1, with TRBD2 as a possible D gene (5 bases). The CDR3 totals 13 residues. In germline, CDR1 is MNHEY, CDR2 SVGEGT. CDR3 nucleotide sequence: TGTGCTAGCAGCCGCCGCGGGTACAATGAGCAGTCTTTC. It translates to CASSRRGYNEQSF.

For this clonotype: The germline gene is not matched at one end of the junction; a read error may be the cause. The J gene is TRBJ2-6, the V gene TRBV4-3, with D uncertain. This CDR3 is built from 16 residues. The germline CDR1 and CDR2 sequences are LGHNA and YSLEER. CDR3 nucleotides: TGTGCCAGCAGCCAAGAGGCTATGTCTGGAGCCAACGTCCTGACTTTC. Protein product: CASSQEAMSGANVLTF.